One T cell receptor beta chain is described in this entry. Trimming took 5 bases from V and 4 from J; bases not matched to a gene: 10. Germline values: CDR1 SGHVS, CDR2 FQNEAQ. There are 16 residues in the CDR3. This specimen comes from a study of CD8 T cells in Susac syndrome. A quantity of about 0.45 to 1 ug RNA underwent reverse transcription using random hexamers. Each CDR3 protein gets one entry after TCRdb re-called the immunoSEQ multiplex PCR reads with MiXCR. In the table there are some 180,000 distinct CDR3 sequences, roughly 94% of which are singletons. The source is a human donor with Susac syndrome. The material sequenced was CD4+ T cells from PBMCs. The rearrangement links TRBV7-8 to TRBJ2-1, with 8 nucleotides matching TRBD2. CDR3 DNA sequence: TGTGCCAGCAGCCACAACATAGCGGGACGGTACAATGAGCAGTTCTTC. Encoded protein: CASSHNIAGRYNEQFF.